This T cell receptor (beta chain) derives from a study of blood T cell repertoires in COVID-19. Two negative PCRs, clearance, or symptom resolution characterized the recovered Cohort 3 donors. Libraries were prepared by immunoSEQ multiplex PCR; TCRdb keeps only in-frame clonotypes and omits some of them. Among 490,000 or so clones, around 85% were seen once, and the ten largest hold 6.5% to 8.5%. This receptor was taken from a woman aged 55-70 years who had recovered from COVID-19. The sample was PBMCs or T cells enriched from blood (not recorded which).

The CDR3 spells CASSYGGTYEQYF. CDR3 in DNA: TGTGCCAGCAGTTATGGGGGCACCTACGAGCAGTACTTC. The chain has TRBV6-2 or TRBV6-3 and TRBJ2-7; D possibly corresponds to TRBD1 (6 bases). Trimming pared 3 bases from V and 2 bases from J, leaving 8 bases between. Germline V lookup: CDR1 MNHEY, CDR2 SVGEGT. The CDR3 consists of 13 residues.